The source of this T cell receptor (beta chain) is a study of blood T cells in healthy people across ages. This CDR3 region has 16 residues. Germline V CDR1 and CDR2: SGHTA, FQGNSA. The V end lost 5 bases, the J end lost 3 bases, and 20 bases lay between the germline ends. With a J-beta primer mix and a sample-barcoded 5' primer, a second PCR ran about 6 to 11 cycles. From the 5' RACE reads, TCRdb called clonotypes with MiXCR, one entry per CDR3 protein. The sample lists approximately 800,000 distinct CDR3 sequences; around a quarter were seen once. In this sample, this clonotype turned up many times. These data were likewise used in another study, on T cells of mothers and their children.

This chain connects TRBV7-2 to TRBJ2-7; tentatively, D is TRBD1 (7 bases). The sequencing sample was made of blood. The TCR was taken from a boy aged 5-17 years in good health. DNA for the CDR3: TGTGCCAGCAGCCTCGCCGGGCAGGGGGGCCTCTACGAGCAGTACTTC. Protein sequence: CASSLAGQGGLYEQYF.